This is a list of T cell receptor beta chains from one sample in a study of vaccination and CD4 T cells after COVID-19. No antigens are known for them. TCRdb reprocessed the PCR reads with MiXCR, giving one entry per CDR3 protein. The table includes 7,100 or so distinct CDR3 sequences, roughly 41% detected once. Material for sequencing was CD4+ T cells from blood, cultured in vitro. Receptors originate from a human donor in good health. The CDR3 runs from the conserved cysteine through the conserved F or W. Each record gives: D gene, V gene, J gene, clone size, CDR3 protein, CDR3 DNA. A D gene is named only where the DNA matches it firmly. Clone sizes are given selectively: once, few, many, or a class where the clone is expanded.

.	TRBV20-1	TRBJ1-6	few	CSARVAQSSYNSPLHF	TGCAGTGCTAGAGTTGCCCAGAGCTCCTATAATTCACCCCTCCACTTT
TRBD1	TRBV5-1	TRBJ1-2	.	CASSYLPGQGRKTNYGYTF	TGCGCCAGCAGCTACCTCCCGGGACAGGGGAGAAAGACTAACTATGGCTACACCTTC
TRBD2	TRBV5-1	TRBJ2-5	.	CASSLTSGGQQTQYF	TGCGCCAGCAGCTTGACTAGCGGGGGTCAGCAGACCCAGTACTTC
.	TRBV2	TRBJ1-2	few	CASRTDGNIYGYTF	TGTGCCAGCAGAACGGACGGAAATATCTATGGCTACACCTTC
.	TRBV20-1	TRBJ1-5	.	CSARDKAGMGYSNQPQHF	TGCAGTGCTAGAGATAAAGCAGGGATGGGATATAGCAATCAGCCCCAGCATTTT
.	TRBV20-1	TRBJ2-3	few	CSASKADTQYF	TGCAGTGCTTCCAAGGCAGATACGCAGTATTTT
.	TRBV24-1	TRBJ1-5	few	CATSFGINQPQHF	TGTGCCACCAGTTTCGGGATAAATCAGCCCCAGCATTTT
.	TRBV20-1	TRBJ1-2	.	CSALPGPYGYTF	TGCAGTGCCCTACCGGGTCCATATGGCTACACCTTC
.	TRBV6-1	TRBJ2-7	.	CASSDWTVSYEQYF	TGTGCCAGCAGTGACTGGACGGTCTCCTACGAGCAGTACTTC
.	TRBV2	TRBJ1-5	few	CASSEGGPQHF	TGTGCCAGCAGTGAGGGTGGTCCCCAGCATTTT
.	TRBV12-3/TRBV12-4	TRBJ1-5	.	CASSPSGGRGRGNQPQHF	TGTGCCAGCAGTCCTAGCGGGGGCAGGGGCCGCGGCAATCAGCCCCAGCATTTT
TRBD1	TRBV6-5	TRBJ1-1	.	CASSWDSALEAFF	TGTGCCAGCAGTTGGGACAGTGCACTGGAAGCTTTCTTT
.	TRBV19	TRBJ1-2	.	CASTHRGSQGYGYTF	TGTGCCAGTACCCACCGCGGGAGTCAGGGCTATGGCTACACCTTC
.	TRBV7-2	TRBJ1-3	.	CASSLAFRGNTIYF	TGTGCCAGCAGCTTAGCTTTTAGGGGTAACACCATATATTTT
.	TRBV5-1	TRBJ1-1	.	CASSLVAGMNTEAFF	TGCGCCAGCAGCTTGGTTGCGGGGATGAACACTGAAGCTTTCTTT
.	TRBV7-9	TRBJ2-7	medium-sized	CASSIGVYEQYF	TGTGCCAGCAGCATTGGAGTATACGAGCAGTACTTC
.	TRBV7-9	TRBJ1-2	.	CASSLDPGQLYGYTF	TGTGCCAGCAGCTTAGATCCGGGACAACTCTATGGCTACACCTTC
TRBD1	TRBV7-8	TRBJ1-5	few	CASTGTGRGDQPQHF	TGTGCCAGCACAGGGACAGGGCGAGGGGATCAGCCCCAGCATTTT
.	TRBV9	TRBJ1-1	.	CASSVDGENTEAFF	TGTGCCAGCAGCGTAGATGGGGAAAACACTGAAGCTTTCTTT
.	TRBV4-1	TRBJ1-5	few	CASSQVDMGLSNQPQHF	TGCGCCAGCAGCCAAGTTGATATGGGCTTGAGCAATCAGCCCCAGCATTTT
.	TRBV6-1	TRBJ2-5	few	CASRDRLANQETQYF	TGTGCCAGCAGAGACCGCCTAGCGAACCAAGAGACCCAGTACTTC
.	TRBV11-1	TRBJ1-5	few	CASYRVQPQHF	TGTGCCAGCTACAGGGTTCAGCCCCAGCATTTT
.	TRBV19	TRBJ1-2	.	CASSPWANYGYTF	TGTGCCAGTAGTCCCTGGGCGAACTATGGCTACACCTTC
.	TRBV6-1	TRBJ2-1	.	CASNRQRSFDEQFF	TGTGCCAGCAACCGACAGCGGAGCTTCGATGAGCAGTTCTTC
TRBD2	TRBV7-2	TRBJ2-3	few	CASRGGSTDTQYF	TGTGCCAGCAGGGGGGGGAGCACAGATACGCAGTATTTT
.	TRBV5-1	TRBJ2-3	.	CASSDPGYTDTQYF	TGCGCCAGCAGCGATCCAGGCTACACAGATACGCAGTATTTT
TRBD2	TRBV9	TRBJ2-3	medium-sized	CASSVTAGGTQYF	TGTGCCAGCAGCGTAACCGCGGGGGGTACGCAGTATTTT
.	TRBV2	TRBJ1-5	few	CASSEAVGTQHF	TGTGCCAGCAGTGAAGCAGTGGGCACCCAGCATTTT
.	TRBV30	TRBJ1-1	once	CAWTTHANTEAFF	TGTGCCTGGACGACACATGCGAACACTGAAGCTTTCTTT
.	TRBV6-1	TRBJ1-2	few	CASRQGLGYGYTF	TGTGCCAGCAGACAGGGATTAGGCTATGGCTACACCTTC
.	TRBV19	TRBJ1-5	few	CAASGARAQPQHF	TGTGCAGCGTCAGGGGCAAGGGCTCAGCCCCAGCATTTT
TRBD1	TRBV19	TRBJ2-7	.	CASSIVRDSPIYEQYF	TGTGCCAGTAGTATAGTCCGGGACAGTCCTATCTACGAGCAGTACTTC
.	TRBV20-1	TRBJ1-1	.	CSAGASGLNTEAFF	TGCAGTGCTGGAGCAAGCGGGTTGAACACTGAAGCTTTCTTT
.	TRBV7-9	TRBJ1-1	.	CASSLDLNTEAFF	TGTGCCAGCAGCTTAGATCTGAACACTGAAGCTTTCTTT
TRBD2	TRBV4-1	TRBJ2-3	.	CASSQALAGSTDTQYF	TGCGCCAGCAGCCAAGCTCTAGCGGGGAGCACAGATACGCAGTATTTT
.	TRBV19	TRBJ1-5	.	CASSPLNEGIGQPQHF	TGTGCCAGTAGTCCCCTAAATGAGGGAATAGGCCAGCCCCAGCATTTT
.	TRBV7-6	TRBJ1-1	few	CASSLEWGGEAFF	TGTGCCAGCAGCTTAGAATGGGGTGGTGAAGCTTTCTTT
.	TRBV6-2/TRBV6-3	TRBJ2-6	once	CASSYWQAGANVLTF	TGTGCCAGCAGTTATTGGCAGGCTGGGGCCAACGTCCTGACTTTC
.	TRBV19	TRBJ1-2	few	CASSPLERSYGYTF	TGTGCCAGTAGCCCTCTTGAGCGGAGCTATGGCTACACCTTC
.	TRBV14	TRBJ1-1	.	CASSPRVAGMNTEAFF	TGTGCCAGCAGCCCTCGGGTGGCAGGGATGAACACTGAAGCTTTCTTT
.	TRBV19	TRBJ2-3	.	CASRGSLIHTQYF	TGTGCCAGTAGGGGTAGTTTAATTCATACGCAGTATTTT
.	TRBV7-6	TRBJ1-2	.	CASSSQTGPNTGAGYGYTF	TGTGCCAGCAGCTCGCAAACAGGGCCCAACACGGGCGCGGGGTATGGCTACACCTTC
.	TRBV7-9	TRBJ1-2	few	CASSLGTEYGYTF	TGTGCCAGCAGCCTAGGGACTGAGTATGGCTACACCTTC
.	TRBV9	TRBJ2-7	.	CASSVAGHFSYEQYF	TGTGCCAGCAGCGTAGCTGGCCACTTCTCCTACGAGCAGTACTTC
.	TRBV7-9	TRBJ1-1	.	CASSLRRTEAFF	TGTGCCAGCAGCTTACGAAGAACTGAAGCTTTCTTT
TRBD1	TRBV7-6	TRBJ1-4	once	CASSRDRGYEKLFF	TGTGCCAGCAGCCGAGACAGGGGATACGAAAAACTGTTTTTT
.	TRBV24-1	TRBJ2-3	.	CATSVGDTDTQYF	TGTGCCACCAGTGTGGGGGACACAGATACGCAGTATTTT
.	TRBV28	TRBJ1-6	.	CASSLASVYNSPLHF	TGTGCCAGCAGTTTAGCATCGGTGTATAATTCACCCCTCCACTTT
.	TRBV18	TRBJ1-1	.	CASSPVPPEAFF	TGTGCCAGCTCACCAGTGCCTCCGGAAGCTTTCTTT
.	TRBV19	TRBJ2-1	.	CASKIAETSYNEQFF	TGTGCCAGCAAAATCGCAGAGACCTCCTACAATGAGCAGTTCTTC
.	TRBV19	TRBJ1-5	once	CASKKDQGRNQPQHF	TGTGCCAGTAAGAAAGATCAGGGTCGCAATCAGCCCCAGCATTTT
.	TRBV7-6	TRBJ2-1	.	CASSLSPDNEQFF	TGTGCCAGCAGCTTATCTCCAGACAATGAGCAGTTCTTC
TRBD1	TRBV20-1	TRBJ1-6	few	CSATGQPNSPLHF	TGCAGTGCTACGGGACAGCCCAATTCACCCCTCCACTTT
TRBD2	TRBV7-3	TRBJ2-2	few	CASSRGGDTGELFF	TGTGCCAGCAGCCGGGGGGGGGACACCGGGGAGCTGTTTTTT
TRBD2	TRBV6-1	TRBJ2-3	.	CASSTSPLAGITDTQYF	TGTGCCAGCAGTACATCCCCACTAGCGGGGATTACAGATACGCAGTATTTT